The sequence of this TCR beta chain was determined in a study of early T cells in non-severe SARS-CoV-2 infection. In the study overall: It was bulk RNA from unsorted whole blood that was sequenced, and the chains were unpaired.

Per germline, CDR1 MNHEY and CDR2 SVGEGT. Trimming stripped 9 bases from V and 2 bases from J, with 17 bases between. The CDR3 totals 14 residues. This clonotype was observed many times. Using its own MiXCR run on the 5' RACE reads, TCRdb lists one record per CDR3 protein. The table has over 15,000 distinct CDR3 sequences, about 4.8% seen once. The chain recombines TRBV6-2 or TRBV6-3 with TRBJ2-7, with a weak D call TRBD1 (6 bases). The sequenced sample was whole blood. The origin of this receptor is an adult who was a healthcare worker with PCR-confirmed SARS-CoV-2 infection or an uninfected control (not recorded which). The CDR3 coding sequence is TGTGCCAGTTCCGGTAACAGGGTCCCCTACGAGCAGTACGTC. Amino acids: CASSGNRVPYEQYV.